This is a list of T cell receptor beta chains from one sample in a study of T-cell reconstitution after alpha-beta-depleted transplantation in children. MiXCR, applied by TCRdb to the PCR reads, yields one record per CDR3 protein. Found here are around 72,000 distinct CDR3 sequences, 4.9% of them singletons; the top ten hold about 19%. The material sequenced was PBMCs, mostly from graft donor cells, taken 180 days after TCRalphabeta/CD19-depleted stem cell transplant. These receptors all come from a boy under two years old who had a stem cell transplant for acute myeloid leukemia, so the T cells may come from the graft donor. CDR3s include the opening cysteine and the closing phenylalanine or tryptophan. A D gene is named only where the DNA matches it firmly. For some rows the clone size is stated as once, few or many, or as a class when expanded; others skip it.

clone size | D gene | J gene | V gene | CDR3 DNA | CDR3 protein
many | TRBD2 | TRBJ2-3 | TRBV12-3/TRBV12-4 | TGTGCCAGCAGTTGGGGCCTAGCGGGGGTGGCAGATACGCAGTATTTT | CASSWGLAGVADTQYF
many | TRBD1 | TRBJ2-7 | TRBV7-3 | TGTGCCAGCAGCACCGGGACAGGGGAAGGGTCCTACGAGCAGTACTTC | CASSTGTGEGSYEQYF
many | NA | TRBJ2-1 | TRBV20-1 | TGCAGTGCTAGAGACGGTATTTACAATGAGCAGTTCTTC | CSARDGIYNEQFF
many | TRBD1 | TRBJ2-6 | TRBV5-1 | TGCGCCAGCAGCCCCGGGACAGGTAGAGCTGGGGCCAACGTCCTGACTTTC | CASSPGTGRAGANVLTF
many | TRBD2 | TRBJ2-5 | TRBV28 | TGTGCCAGTGGGAGGGTAGCGCGGCAAGAGACCCAGTACTTC | CASGRVARQETQYF
many | TRBD2 | TRBJ2-5 | TRBV7-2 | TGTGCCAGCAGATTAGCGGGGGTGGAGACCCAGTACTTC | CASRLAGVETQYF
many | NA | TRBJ2-1 | TRBV5-1 | TGCGCCAGCAGCGCGTTCGAGGGGGTTGAGCAGTTCTTC | CASSAFEGVEQFF
many | NA | TRBJ2-2 | TRBV27 | TGTGCCAGCGGGCCGTACACCGGGGAGCTGTTTTTT | CASGPYTGELFF
many | NA | TRBJ1-2 | TRBV6-5 | TGTGCCAGCAGTTACTCGACCGGGGTCGCCTATGGCTACACCTTC | CASSYSTGVAYGYTF
many | NA | TRBJ2-2 | TRBV7-2 | TGTGCCAGCAGCTCAGGGGTGATTGGGGAGCTGTTTTTT | CASSSGVIGELFF
few | NA | TRBJ1-1 | TRBV5-4 | TGTGCCAGCAGCTCCCGTCGGAAGCAGAACACTGAAGCTTTCTTT | CASSSRRKQNTEAFF
NA | TRBD2 | TRBJ2-7 | TRBV5-6 | TGTGCCATGGGCCCCGGGCTAGCGGGGGGGTACGAGCAGTACTTC | CAMGPGLAGGYEQYF
many | NA | TRBJ2-5 | TRBV6-2/TRBV6-3 | TGTGCCAGCAGCCGTACTAGCAGTGGTTTTCAAGAGACCCAGTACTTC | CASSRTSSGFQETQYF
many | NA | TRBJ1-1 | TRBV20-1 | TGCAGTGCCCCGACTCTACAGGGTATTGAAGCTTTCTTT | CSAPTLQGIEAFF
many | NA | TRBJ2-3 | TRBV28 | TGTGCCAGCAGTGGTCCGCGGGGAAGCACAGATACGCAGTATTTT | CASSGPRGSTDTQYF
many | TRBD1 | TRBJ2-2 | TRBV24-1 | TGTGCCACCAGTGATGAGGGACAGAAGATGAACACCGGGGAGCTGTTTTTT | CATSDEGQKMNTGELFF
many | NA | TRBJ2-5 | TRBV7-8 | TGTGCCAGCAGCCGAACGGGGCTCGGACAAGAGACCCAGTACTTC | CASSRTGLGQETQYF
many | NA | TRBJ2-5 | TRBV7-8 | TGTGCCAGCAGCTTATTCAACAGTCGTGGGGAGACCCAGTACTTC | CASSLFNSRGETQYF
many | NA | TRBJ2-1 | TRBV6-2/TRBV6-3 | TGTGCCAGCAGTTACTCCGGTGGGGAATACAATGAGCAGTTCTTC | CASSYSGGEYNEQFF
many | NA | TRBJ2-7 | TRBV12-3/TRBV12-4 | TGTGCCAGCAGACGGCGCGGGGCGGACTACGAGCAGTACTTC | CASRRRGADYEQYF
many | NA | TRBJ1-2 | TRBV29-1 | TGCAGCGTCACGAGTGGGAATGGCTACACCTTC | CSVTSGNGYTF
NA | TRBD1 | TRBJ2-4 | TRBV28 | TGTGCCAGCAGTTTCATGGGGACAGGGAAAAACATTCAGTACTTC | CASSFMGTGKNIQYF
many | TRBD1 | TRBJ1-5 | TRBV20-1 | TGCAGTGCTAGCGACAGGGGTCATCAGCCCCAGCATTTT | CSASDRGHQPQHF
many | NA | TRBJ2-1 | TRBV29-1 | TGCAGCGTTCCGGCGGACTACAATGAGCAGTTCTTC | CSVPADYNEQFF
many | TRBD1 | TRBJ2-2 | TRBV4-1 | TGCGCCAGCAGCCAAGAGGGACAGGTCCTCCACGGGGAGCTGTTTTTT | CASSQEGQVLHGELFF
many | NA | TRBJ2-1 | TRBV5-1 | TGCGCCAGCCACCCCGGCCGGGGGAGCTCCTACAATGAGCAGTTCTTC | CASHPGRGSSYNEQFF
many | NA | TRBJ2-1 | TRBV7-2 | TGTGCCAGCAGCTTTATGACTAAGCCCAGGGTCTTC | CASSFMTKPRVF
many | NA | TRBJ2-6 | TRBV12-3/TRBV12-4 | TGTGCCAGCAGTTTAGGTCTGCCTGGGGCCAACGTCCTGACTTTC | CASSLGLPGANVLTF
many | NA | TRBJ2-5 | TRBV20-1 | TGCAGTGCTGGAAGAATCCGGGAGACCCAGTACTTC | CSAGRIRETQYF
NA | NA | TRBJ1-2 | TRBV4-3 | TGCGCCAGCAGCCAAGTGGGGCCTTGGGGAGGCGACTATGGCTACACCTTC | CASSQVGPWGGDYGYTF
many | NA | TRBJ2-3 | TRBV5-5 | TGTGCCAGCAGCTTAACGGCGACTAGCACAGATACGCAGTATTTT | CASSLTATSTDTQYF
many | NA | TRBJ1-6 | TRBV12-3/TRBV12-4 | TGTGCCAGCAGTTTAGGAGGCGGAAGGCATTCACCCCTCCACTTT | CASSLGGGRHSPLHF
many | NA | TRBJ1-1 | TRBV30 | TGTGCCTGGAGTGTTCTTTCACCCGGGGACACTGAAGCTTTCTTT | CAWSVLSPGDTEAFF
many | NA | TRBJ1-6 | TRBV18 | NA | CASSLWEQGGGTPLHF
many | TRBD1 | TRBJ2-2 | TRBV5-4 | TGTGCCAGCAGCGATGACAGGGCGAACACCGGGGAGCTGTTTTTT | CASSDDRANTGELFF
many | NA | TRBJ1-1 | TRBV12-3/TRBV12-4 | TGTGCCAGCAGTCCGGTGACGGGGGCGAACACTGAAGCTTTCTTT | CASSPVTGANTEAFF
many | TRBD2 | TRBJ2-1 | TRBV2 | TGTGCCAGCAGCTGGACTAGCGGGGGGGCCTCCTACAATGAGCAGTTCTTC | CASSWTSGGASYNEQFF